This TCR beta chain was observed in a study of cytomegalovirus exposure and HLA in healthy donors. PCR was performed using 60 Vbeta and 13 Jbeta primers. The protocol was immunoSEQ multiplex PCR, while the TCRdb copy is restricted to in-frame clones and leaves out a portion. This sample's table has roughly 190,000 clones. The CDR3 runs to 12 residues. Trimming cost V 5 bases and J 16 bases; bases outside gene matches: 10. Germline V CDR1 and CDR2: LNHDA, SQIVND (reference sequence). This sequence originates from a man aged 30 to 39 in good health and CMV-seronegative. Sequenced sample: PBMCs. The chain employs TRBV19 and TRBJ2-4, with 8 bases lining up with TRBD2. Here the CDR3 reads CASSLSSGSPYF. As DNA, the CDR3 is TGTGCCAGTAGTTTGTCTAGCGGGTCACCTTACTTC.